This entry is about one TCR beta chain. TCRdb's copy holds only in-frame clones and misses some; the assay was immunoSEQ multiplex PCR. The table has about 45,000 clones, just under 80% seen once. The data stem from a study of T cell responses to AZD1222 COVID-19 vaccine. This sample comprised peripheral blood, obtained 28 days after the second dose of the MenACWY control vaccine. The sequence was collected from an adult who received the MenACWY meningococcal vaccine as a control.

CDR3 DNA: TGTGCCAGCTCACCACCTAGTACATACGAGCAGTACTTC. This sequence encodes CASSPPSTYEQYF. The chain carries TRBV18 and TRBJ2-7; D gene uncertain. Trimming pared 0 bases from V and 4 bases from J, leaving 7 bases between. Germline lookup yields CDR1 KGHSH and CDR2 LQKENI. The CDR3 is 13 amino acids.